The clone carrying this T cell receptor beta chain was seen a single time. The target antigen is unknown. Method: immunoSEQ multiplex PCR; TCRdb's copy keeps in-frame clones and lacks some. The repertoire holds 1.5 million to 2.5 million clones, with about 94% as singletons. The trim removed 10 bases at V and 4 bases at J, leaving 9 bases unmatched. The germline gives CDR1 MNHEY, CDR2 SVGAGI. The CDR3 length is 15 residues. Terminally differentiated effector memory CD45RA+ cells were excluded by CCR7 positive selection of CD45RO-negative cells. These data originate in a study of shared clonotypes between healthy human individuals. Whole-study findings and limits: The study found lower generation probabilities in non-shared clonotypes than in those shared by all four donors.

Sequencing was done on a sample of naive CD8+ T cells sorted from blood. The V and J genes are TRBV6-5 and TRBJ2-2; 10 nucleotides match TRBD1. The TCR was taken from a man aged 18 to 29 in good health. The CDR3 loop reads CAIRRDRGTTGELFF. CDR3 nucleotides: TGTGCCATCCGCCGGGACAGGGGTACCACCGGGGAGCTGTTTTTT.